These 14 T cell receptor beta chains share one sample of origin, sequenced in a study of T cell changes during pregnancy in multiple sclerosis. The method was immunoSEQ multiplex PCR; TCRdb's version includes in-frame clones alone and lacks a portion of them. The table lists tens of thousands of clones, approximately 92% of them singletons, with around 0.61% in the top ten. This sample comprised CD4+ T cells from peripheral blood mononuclear cells, obtained in the third trimester of pregnancy. The origin of the receptors is a female donor with multiple sclerosis, enrolled in a pregnancy study.

The rearrangement joins TRBV6-4 to TRBJ2-2, with a tentative D call TRBD2 (7 bases). Trimming took 1 base from V and 8 from J, leaving 14 bases between them. The CDR3 spans 15 residues. Germline-derived CDR1 and CDR2 are MRHNA and SNTAGT. The CDR3 bases are TGTGCCAGCAGTGACTTCGCGGGGGCGTCGGGGGAGCTGTTTTTT. It codes for CASSDFAGASGELFF.

The chain couples TRBV28 to TRBJ1-2; TRBD1 is a possible D gene (6 bases). Between the trimmed V and J ends, which lost 3 bases and 0 bases, there was a span of 8 bases. This CDR3 has 14 amino acids. In germline, CDR1 is MDHEN, CDR2 SYDVKM. The CDR3 loop reads CASSLPGANYGYTF. CDR3 nucleotide sequence: TGTGCCAGCAGTTTGCCAGGGGCTAACTATGGCTACACCTTC.

This chain connects TRBV5-1 to TRBJ2-5; D is possibly TRBD1 (5 bases). The CDR3 has 15 amino acids. Germline V lookup: CDR1 SGHRS, CDR2 YFSETQ. Trimming took 2 bases from V and 4 from J, leaving 15 bases between them. This CDR3 reads CASSLVQTGAETQYF. The DNA for the CDR3 is TGCGCCAGCAGCTTAGTCCAAACAGGTGCAGAGACCCAGTACTTC.

The rearrangement links TRBV9 to TRBJ2-2; D ambiguous. CDR3 length: 14 amino acids. Germline CDR1 is SGDLS and CDR2 is YYNGEE. V was clipped by 0 bases and J by 0 bases, with 3 bases between them. The CDR3 loop reads CASSVAANTGELFF. CDR3 nucleotide sequence: TGTGCCAGCAGCGTAGCAGCGAACACCGGGGAGCTGTTTTTT.

The chain couples TRBV19 to TRBJ2-5; 7 bases line up with TRBD1. Losses at the gene ends were 8 bases for V and 5 bases for J; bases not matched to a gene: 14. This CDR3 comprises 15 residues. Germline loops: CDR1 LNHDA, CDR2 SQIVND (reference sequence). CDR3 in DNA: TGTGCCAGTGGTGAGACAGGGTGGTATGAGGAGACCCAGTACTTC. Protein sequence: CASGETGWYEETQYF.

The chain combines TRBV9 with TRBJ2-1; 9 nucleotides align to TRBD2. The length of the CDR3 is 15 residues. Germline CDR1 SGDLS, CDR2 YYNGEE. Trimming at V came to 1 base and at J to 7 bases, leaving 6 bases not matched to a gene. CDR3 nucleotide sequence: TGTGCCAGCAGCGTACGGGCGGGAGGGATAAATGAGCAGTTCTTC. Its protein product is CASSVRAGGINEQFF.

In its sample, this clone was seen once. V is TRBV7-2 and J is TRBJ2-4, with D unresolved. Trimming took off 1 base at V and 0 bases at J, with 10 bases between the two ends. This CDR3 is 16 amino acids long. In germline, CDR1 is SGHTA, CDR2 FQGNSA. The CDR3: CASSLEAAQAKNIQYF. CDR3 nucleotide sequence: TGTGCCAGCAGCTTAGAGGCGGCACAAGCCAAAAACATTCAGTACTTC.

The chain uses TRBV15 and TRBJ2-1; the match to TRBD2 covers 10 bases. V dropped 0 bases and J dropped 6; count of bases not matched to a gene: 2. The CDR3 runs to 15 residues. Germline CDR1 is LNHNV and CDR2 is YYDKDF (reference sequence). The CDR3: CATSRDLAGANEQFF. CDR3 DNA: TGTGCCACCAGCAGAGACCTAGCGGGAGCCAATGAGCAGTTCTTC.

This clone was recorded once. The CDR3 region has the DNA TGTGCCAGCAGTCCCGTCGGACAGGGCCTTCAAGAGACCCAGTACTTC. This encodes CASSPVGQGLQETQYF. The rearrangement uses TRBV28 and TRBJ2-5; TRBD1 matches 8 bases. With 5 bases clipped from V and 2 bases from J, the junction kept 10 bases outside the gene matches. CDR1 is MDHEN, CDR2 SYDVKM, per germline. The CDR3 totals 16 residues.

CDR3 sequence reads: CASHYRGEETQYF. The CDR3 DNA follows: TGCGCCAGCCACTACCGGGGGGAAGAGACCCAGTACTTC. The genes are TRBV5-1 and TRBJ2-5, with 7 bases that match TRBD2. The CDR3 runs 13 residues. With V trimmed by 7 bases and J by 3 bases, 6 bases remained unmatched. CDR1 and CDR2 from the germline V gene are SGHRS and YFSETQ.

This chain connects TRBV18 to TRBJ2-5, with 8 bases that match TRBD1. Germline CDR1 and CDR2: KGHSH and LQKENI. The CDR3 sequence is 14 residues long. J was trimmed by 4 bases and V by 4 bases; bases with no gene match: 5. DNA for the CDR3: TGTGCCAGCTCACTGGACAGGGTGCGAGAGACCCAGTACTTC. Translation gives CASSLDRVRETQYF.

This clone was seen once. CDR3 amino acids: CASSDLLTGGKPTDTQYF. CDR3 bases: TGTGCCAGCAGCGACCTTTTAACGGGGGGGAAACCCACAGATACGCAGTATTTT. The genes are TRBV9 and TRBJ2-3, with 8 bases identical to TRBD2. In germline, CDR1 is SGDLS, CDR2 YYNGEE. The V segment lost 3 bases and the J segment 2 bases; nucleotides outside the gene matches: 14. The CDR3 covers 18 residues.

The gene calls are TRBV29-1 and TRBJ2-5, with 7 bases that match TRBD1. The CDR3 consists of 11 residues. Germline loops: CDR1 SQVTM, CDR2 ANQGSEA. The V gene end was trimmed by 4 bases and the J gene end by 4 bases; junction bases not matched to a gene: 0. CDR3 loop: CSVGTGETQYF. The CDR3 DNA reads as TGCAGCGTTGGGACAGGAGAGACCCAGTACTTC. Full variable domain (rest looked up from reference TRBV29-1 and TRBJ2-5): SAVISQKPSRDICQRGTSLTIQCQVDSQVTMMFWYRQQPGQSLTLIATANQGSEATYESGFVIDKFPISRPNLTFSTLTVSNMSPEDSSIYLCSVGTGETQYFGPGTRLLVL.

The chain carries TRBV5-1 and TRBJ2-1; 7 bases are a match to TRBD2. There are 14 residues in the CDR3. CDR1 SGHRS and CDR2 YFSETQ come from the germline V gene. The J segment lost 1 base and the V segment lost 5 bases, leaving 3 bases of the junction unmatched. The CDR3 DNA is TGCGCCAGCAGACCGGGACTATCCTACAATGAGCAGTTCTTC. This gives the protein CASRPGLSYNEQFF.